This T cell receptor (beta chain) is from a study of CD8 T cells in ankylosing spondylitis. It was by quantitative 5'-RACE with molecular barcodes that TCR beta libraries were made. MiXCR, applied by TCRdb to the 5' RACE reads, yields one record per CDR3 protein. This table holds some 120,000 distinct CDR3 sequences, roughly 15% found once. Findings and caveats of the study: A motif of 7 to 9 highly homologous TCR beta variants was seen as apparently characteristic of ankylosing spondylitis blood. CD8+ by phenotype, disease-linked clones were relatively rare in peripheral blood. Matched synovial fluid from ankylosing spondylitis patients was reported to be enriched for disease-linked clones.

This CDR3 contains 11 residues. The V end was cut by 5 bases, the J end by 11 bases, with 12 bases between. For this clonotype: What it binds is unknown. This may come from a read error, since a much larger clone is one base off.

The specimen sequenced was blood, either unsorted or a sorted T cell fraction (not recorded which). This chain connects TRBV12-3 or TRBV12-4 to TRBJ1-1, with D unclear. The receptor was isolated from a female donor with ankylosing spondylitis or in good health (not recorded which). This CDR3 is CASSKYSAAFF. In nucleotides, the CDR3 is TGTGCCAGCAGTAAATATAGTGCGGCTTTCTTT.